Presented here are 20 T cell receptor beta chains from one specimen sequenced in a study of patients and donors after allogeneic stem cell transplantation. MiXCR, run by TCRdb on the RT-PCR reads, gives a single entry per CDR3 protein. The data hold roughly 960,000 distinct CDR3 sequences, with roughly 18% observed a single time. Sequencing input: blood, either unsorted or a sorted T cell fraction (not recorded which). The source is a human donor who was either an allogeneic HSCT recipient or a stem cell or donor lymphocyte infusion donor (not recorded which). It is not recorded whose cells these are; they may come from a transplant donor.

This clonotype came up a few times. V is TRBV12-3 or TRBV12-4 and J is TRBJ1-2; maybe TRBD1 (5 bases). The CDR3 has 15 residues. V was cut by 7 bases and J by 5 bases, with 20 bases left in between. The CDR3 spells CASTNTGTPVYGYTF. DNA for the CDR3: TGTGCCAGCACCAACACCGGGACGCCCGTTTATGGCTACACCTTC.

The rearrangement uses TRBV4-2 and TRBJ1-4, with 7 positions matching TRBD1. The junction had 9 bases not matched to a gene; V was cut back by 3 bases and J by 5 bases. CDR3 length: 16 residues. Germline V gene sequence: CDR1 LGHNA, CDR2 YNFKEQ. The CDR3, as DNA: TGTGCCAGCAGCCAGGCCACAGGGGCGAAAAATGAAAAACTGTTTTTT. This sequence encodes CASSQATGAKNEKLFF.

The chain has TRBV7-8 and TRBJ2-1; 8 bases fit TRBD2. The germline CDR1 and CDR2 sequences are SGHVS and FQNEAQ. The CDR3 runs to 15 residues. With V trimmed by 5 bases and J by 6 bases, 9 bases remained unmatched. The CDR3 region is CASSPRTSFSNEQFF. CDR3 bases: TGTGCCAGCAGCCCTCGGACTAGCTTCTCCAATGAGCAGTTCTTC.

This clonotype was seen more than once but under ten times. V and J are TRBV6-1 and TRBJ2-5; tentatively, D is TRBD1 (5 bases). Per germline, CDR1 MNHNS and CDR2 SASEGT. The CDR3 sequence is 15 residues long. Trimming removed 7 bases at V and 5 bases at J, with 20 bases between. CDR3 residues: CASNWGRVIRETQYF. The CDR3 DNA reads as TGTGCCAGCAACTGGGGCAGGGTCATCAGGGAGACCCAGTACTTC.

The chain links TRBV29-1 to TRBJ1-2; perhaps TRBD1 as D (5 bases). CDR3 length equals 15 residues. V was cut by 4 bases and J by 0 bases, with 15 bases left in between. Germline CDR1 and CDR2: SQVTM and ANQGSEA. The CDR3 is CSVVGGGSANYGYTF. CDR3 nucleotide sequence: TGCAGCGTTGTGGGGGGGGGTAGCGCTAACTATGGCTACACCTTC.

The J gene is TRBJ1-1, the V gene TRBV5-6; a possible D gene is TRBD1 (6 bases). The CDR3 contains 15 residues. In germline, CDR1 is SGHDT, CDR2 YYEEEE. V lost 3 bases to trimming and J lost 0 bases, with 12 bases between them. The CDR3 spells CASSWIGQLNTEAFF. CDR3 DNA sequence: TGTGCCAGCAGCTGGATTGGACAGTTGAACACTGAAGCTTTCTTT.

This clonotype was detected a few times. This CDR3 is CASSQRLAGGKTGELFF. For the CDR3, the DNA is TGCGCCAGCAGCCAACGACTAGCGGGAGGTAAAACCGGGGAGCTGTTTTTT. The gene calls are TRBV5-1 and TRBJ2-2, with 13 bases that match TRBD2. CDR1 SGHRS and CDR2 YFSETQ come from the germline V gene. Unmatched junction bases numbered 8, after V lost 4 bases and J lost 5 bases. CDR3 size: 17 residues.

The chain uses TRBV5-1 and TRBJ1-1; D gene ambiguous. Germline-derived CDR1 and CDR2 are SGHRS and YFSETQ. V lost 0 bases and J lost 5, with 11 bases in between. The CDR3 spans 14 residues. This CDR3 reads CASSLEDLSTEAFF. CDR3 bases: TGCGCCAGCAGCTTGGAAGATTTGTCAACTGAAGCTTTCTTT.

The chain employs TRBV6-1 and TRBJ2-1, with 9 positions matching TRBD2. Germline V gene data show CDR1 as MNHNS and CDR2 as SASEGT. This CDR3 is built from 16 residues. V was clipped by 3 bases and J by 3 bases; unmatched bases: 6. The CDR3 DNA follows: TGTGCCAGCAGTGAGTCGGGCGGGAGGGTCTACAATGAGCAGTTCTTC. Amino acids: CASSESGGRVYNEQFF.

The chain is built from TRBV5-1 and TRBJ2-3, with TRBD1 matching over 8 bases. V shed 3 bases and J 0 bases; nucleotides not matched to a gene: 6. Germline values: CDR1 SGHRS, CDR2 YFSETQ. The CDR3 extends over 16 amino acids. The CDR3 loop is CASSSADRESTDTQYF. The CDR3 DNA reads TGCGCCAGCAGCTCAGCGGACAGGGAGAGCACAGATACGCAGTATTTT.

This clonotype was detected once. The chain is built from TRBV7-2 and TRBJ1-1; 8 bases align to TRBD1. There are 15 residues in the CDR3. J gave up 6 bases and V 4 bases, and 10 bases lay outside the gene matches. Germline-derived CDR1 and CDR2 are SGHTA and FQGNSA. The CDR3 DNA reads as TGTGCCAGCAGCTCGCAGGGGGCGGGAGGAGCTGAAGCTTTCTTT. Amino acid sequence: CASSSQGAGGAEAFF.

The chain links TRBV30 to TRBJ1-4, with 8 bases that match TRBD1. Trimming at V came to 1 base and at J to 8 bases, leaving 9 bases not matched to a gene. The CDR3 length is 15 residues. Germline V gene lookup returns CDR1 GTSNPN and CDR2 SVGIG (reference sequence). Written as DNA, the CDR3 is TGTGCCTGGAGTGATCGGACAGGGAAGGTCGAAAAACTGTTTTTT. Translated, it gives CAWSDRTGKVEKLFF. Full variable domain (outside the CDR3, taken from reference TRBV30 and TRBJ1-4): SQTIHQWPATLVQPVGSPLSLECTVEGTSNPNLYWYRQAAGRGLQLLFYSVGIGQISSEVPQNLSASRPQDRQFILSSKKLLLSDSGFYLCAWSDRTGKVEKLFFGSGTQLSVL.

This clonotype was seen more than once but under ten times. This rearrangement joins TRBV20-1 to TRBJ2-5; TRBD2 matches 9 bases. This CDR3 region has 15 residues. The V segment lost 0 bases and the J segment 4 bases; nucleotides outside the gene matches: 6. The germline V gene encodes CDR1 DFQATT and CDR2 SNEGSKA (reference sequence). CDR3 bases: TGCAGTGCTAGAGATCGCCTAGCGGGGAGAGAGACCCAGTACTTC. Residues: CSARDRLAGRETQYF.

This clonotype was seen a handful of times. DNA of the CDR3: TGTGCCAGCAGCGCCGGGACAGGCTCTGGAAACACCATATATTTT. Translating gives CASSAGTGSGNTIYF. The chain links TRBV7-2 to TRBJ1-3; TRBD1 aligns across 8 bases. J lost 0 bases, V lost 5 bases, and 3 bases had no gene match. Germline V gene lookup returns CDR1 SGHTA and CDR2 FQGNSA. There are 15 residues in the CDR3.

This clonotype came up many times. V is TRBV12-3 or TRBV12-4 and J is TRBJ1-3; 7 nucleotides agree with TRBD1. The ends lost 5 bases at V and 5 bases at J; junction bases unmatched: 3. CDR3 length equals 13 residues. Written as DNA, the CDR3 is TGTGCCAGCAGTATGGGACAGAGAAACACCATATATTTT. Amino acid sequence: CASSMGQRNTIYF.

This clonotype was seen a handful of times. V usage is TRBV25-1 and J usage is TRBJ1-2, with 12 bases lining up with TRBD1. CDR3 length: 14 amino acids. The trim removed 1 base at V and 8 bases at J, leaving 2 bases unmatched. Germline V gene sequence: CDR1 MGHDK, CDR2 SYGVNS. This CDR3 reads CASSEWGTGGGYTF. In DNA form, the CDR3 reads TGTGCCAGCAGTGAATGGGGGACAGGGGGCGGCTACACCTTC.

This clonotype has only a few counts. This chain connects TRBV11-2 to TRBJ2-5; TRBD1 agrees at 8 bases. This CDR3 comprises 16 residues. Per the germline V gene, CDR1 is SGHAT and CDR2 is FQNNGV. The trim removed 7 bases at V and 5 bases at J, leaving 15 bases unmatched. The CDR3 protein is CASTLRRRGLHETQYF. As DNA, the CDR3 is TGTGCCAGCACCCTTAGGCGCAGGGGGCTTCATGAGACCCAGTACTTC.

The chain employs TRBV5-6 and TRBJ1-4; D gene uncertain. Germline V lookup: CDR1 SGHDT, CDR2 YYEEEE. With 3 bases removed from V and 7 bases from J, the gap between germline ends came to 7 bases. The CDR3 has 12 residues. CDR3 DNA: TGTGCCAGCAGCTCGAACGCTGAAAAACTGTTTTTT. Its translation: CASSSNAEKLFF.

A few counts support this clonotype. The chain uses TRBV4-3 and TRBJ2-5; unclear D gene. Per germline, CDR1 LGHNA and CDR2 YSLEER. The V end was cut by 3 bases, the J end by 0 bases, with 5 bases between. This CDR3 has 13 amino acids. The chain's CDR3 is CASSQVNQETQYF. In DNA, the CDR3 is TGCGCCAGCAGCCAGGTTAACCAAGAGACCCAGTACTTC.

The chain links TRBV11-1 to TRBJ2-7; D gene ambiguous. Judging by the DNA end, TRBJ2-1 fits better; the J call may be wrong. This CDR3 comprises 14 residues. Germline values: CDR1 SGHAT, CDR2 FQDESV (reference sequence). The chain's CDR3 is CASSRTAVVYEQFF. The CDR3 coding sequence is TGTGCCAGCAGCAGGACCGCTGTCGTCTACGAGCAGTTCTTC.